In its sample, the clone carrying this T cell receptor beta chain was seen a few times. The antigen is not known. The data stem from a study of T-cell reconstitution after alpha-beta-depleted transplantation in children. Regarding the study as a whole: At around two months after transplant, the alpha-beta T cells were reportedly derived from several hundred expanded clones that came from non-depleted graft cells.

V was clipped by 0 bases and J by 2 bases, with 14 bases between them. Per germline, CDR1 DFQATT and CDR2 SNEGSKA (reference sequence). The CDR3 consists of 16 residues. Unique molecular identifiers were incorporated during preparation of the TCRbeta library. MiXCR was run by TCRdb on the PCR reads, yielding one entry per CDR3 protein. This sample has 200,000 or so distinct CDR3 sequences, with approximately 7% found just once. The V call is TRBV20-1, the J call TRBJ1-5, with a possible D match to TRBD1 (6 bases). The material sequenced was PBMCs, taken before TCRalphabeta/CD19-depleted stem cell transplant. The source is a boy younger than 10 with acute lymphoblastic leukemia, due to receive a stem cell transplant. For the CDR3, the DNA is TGCAGTGCTAGAGATTTGCATGGGGGCGGCAATCAGCCCCAGCATTTT. Translating it yields CSARDLHGGGNQPQHF.